Below are 8 T cell receptor beta chains sequenced from a single sample in a study of T cell clonotyping in hematopoietic cell transplantation. Time point here: recipient sample about 28 days before transplant, after cytoreduction. Only in-frame clones appear in the TCRdb table, and some are missing; sequencing was by immunoSEQ multiplex PCR. The sample contains approximately 18,000 clones, 60% to 80% of which appear only once. This sample comprised peripheral blood mononuclear cells, obtained before stem cell transplant. The receptors derive from a man aged 60 to 75 with acute myeloid leukemia. Some clones in this sample may be carry-over from other donors' samples.

The chain links TRBV6-1 to TRBJ1-1, with 7 bases fitting TRBD1. The germline CDR1 and CDR2 sequences are MNHNS and SASEGT. The CDR3 runs to 12 residues. J was trimmed by 6 bases and V by 10 bases; bases with no gene match: 8. CDR3 amino acids: CATDRVRAEAFF. The CDR3 region has the DNA TGTGCCACCGACAGGGTAAGGGCTGAAGCTTTCTTT.

The chain links TRBV27 to TRBJ2-1, with 7 bases fitting TRBD1. Unmatched junction bases numbered 9, after V lost 6 bases and J lost 7 bases. The CDR3 is made up of 14 amino acids. Per germline, CDR1 MNHEY and CDR2 SMNVEV (reference sequence). The CDR3 DNA is TGTGCCAGCAGATGGTCAGGGGGACAAAATGAGCAGTTCTTC. Translation: CASRWSGGQNEQFF.

The V gene is TRBV7-2, the J gene TRBJ1-4, with 9 bases fitting TRBD1. The germline V gene encodes CDR1 SGHTA and CDR2 FQGNSA. The length of the CDR3 is 15 residues. The J segment lost 6 bases and the V segment lost 5 bases, leaving 7 bases of the junction unmatched. The CDR3 sequence is CASSQTGDRDEKLFF. The CDR3 coding sequence is TGTGCCAGCAGCCAGACAGGGGACAGGGATGAAAAACTGTTTTTT.

The rearrangement joins TRBV6-6 to TRBJ2-7; 9 bases fit TRBD2. Germline CDR1 reads MNHNY; CDR2 reads SVGAGI (reference sequence). CDR3 length: 14 residues. With V trimmed by 0 bases and J by 6 bases, 3 bases remained unmatched. DNA for the CDR3: TGTGCCAGCAGTTACTCGGATAGCGGGGGCGAGCAGTACTTC. It yields the protein CASSYSDSGGEQYF.

This chain joins TRBV6-5 and TRBJ1-1, with D unclear. The CDR3 consists of 13 residues. V gave up 5 bases and J gave up 0 bases, with 7 bases separating them. Per the germline V gene, CDR1 is MNHEY and CDR2 is SVGAGI. The CDR3 nucleotides are TGTGCCAGCAGTAAAAATTTGAACACTGAAGCTTTCTTT. It is translated as CASSKNLNTEAFF.

This clone was observed a handful of times. The chain employs TRBV29-1 and TRBJ2-5; D gene uncertain. V was cut by 6 bases and J by 2 bases, with 4 bases left in between. The CDR3 loop spans 10 amino acids. CDR1 and CDR2 from the germline V gene are SQVTM and ANQGSEA. The DNA for the CDR3 is TGCAGCGTACAACAAGAGACCCAGTACTTC. Encoded protein: CSVQQETQYF.

The chain uses TRBV7-2 and TRBJ1-3, with a weak D call TRBD1 (6 bases). This CDR3 has 14 amino acids. The V end lost 5 bases, the J end lost 4 bases, and 12 bases lay between the germline ends. Per germline, CDR1 SGHTA and CDR2 FQGNSA. Written as DNA, the CDR3 is TGTGCCAGCAGCCCCCAGGGGTCGGGAAACACCATATATTTT. Translation: CASSPQGSGNTIYF. The variable domain in full, completed from reference TRBV7-2 and TRBJ1-3, reads GAGVSQSPSNKVTEKGKDVELRCDPISGHTALYWYRQSLGQGLEFLIYFQGNSAPDKSGLPSDRFSAERTGGSVSTLTIQRTQQEDSAVYLCASSPQGSGNTIYFGEGSWLTVV.

The V gene is TRBV30, the J gene TRBJ1-5; D is unresolved. Germline lookup yields CDR1 GTSNPN and CDR2 SVGIG (reference sequence). Trimming shortened V by 4 bases and J by 5 bases, and 15 bases separated the two germline ends. The CDR3 is 14 amino acids. CDR3 region: CAWNYGYQDQPQHF. For the CDR3, the DNA is TGTGCCTGGAACTATGGGTACCAAGATCAGCCCCAGCATTTT.